This TCR beta chain was sequenced in a study of CD8+ T cells in alopecia areata. This clone was observed a few times. Once RNA had been extracted, it was reverse transcribed into cDNA to act as the sequencing template. Generated by immunoSEQ multiplex PCR, the TCRdb table keeps only in-frame clones and is missing some. Seen here are 5,000 or so clones, roughly 70% observed once, and the top ten hold more than 10%. This CDR3 is built from 15 residues. Germline V CDR1 and CDR2: MNHNS, SASEGT. V gave up 6 bases and J gave up 0 bases, with 15 bases separating them. Treatment in this sample: oral pan-JAK inhibitor, 5-10 mg twice daily. Obtained from alopecia areata patients were lesional scalp punch biopsies along with peripheral blood.

The rearrangement joins TRBV6-1 to TRBJ2-7; tentatively, D is TRBD1 or TRBD2 (5 bases each). The sequence was obtained from a human donor with alopecia areata. Sequencing was performed on skin, taken at week 24, from a patient treated with tofacitinib. The CDR3 sequence is CASRTDRGDSYEQYF. The CDR3 nucleotides read TGTGCCAGCAGGACCGACAGAGGGGACTCCTACGAGCAGTACTTC.